Listed below are T cell receptor beta chains from one sample, sequenced in a study of blood T cell repertoires in COVID-19. Produced via immunoSEQ multiplex PCR; TCRdb's table is partial and in-frame only. The data contain roughly 100,000 clones, around nine tenths of them singletons. The sequencing sample was made of peripheral blood. Every receptor here comes from a man in his fifties or sixties in a cohort sampled during active COVID-19. Both conserved end residues are part of each CDR3. A D gene is named only where the DNA matches it firmly. Size values are once, few and many counts, or a class for expanded clones, and some rows have none.

D gene: .; J gene: TRBJ1-5; clone size: .; V gene: TRBV24-1; CDR3 protein: CATSEGGGPQHF; CDR3 DNA: TGTGCCACCAGTGAAGGGGGTGGGCCCCAGCATTTT
D gene: TRBD1; J gene: TRBJ1-5; clone size: .; V gene: TRBV27; CDR3 protein: CASSLSTGRNQPQHF; CDR3 DNA: TGTGCCAGCAGTTTATCGACAGGGCGCAATCAGCCCCAGCATTTT
D gene: TRBD1; J gene: TRBJ1-5; clone size: .; V gene: TRBV6-5; CDR3 protein: CASSLNRDRGSQPQHF; CDR3 DNA: TGTGCCAGCAGTTTAAACCGAGACAGGGGATCTCAGCCCCAGCATTTT
D gene: .; J gene: TRBJ2-3; clone size: .; V gene: TRBV11-2; CDR3 protein: CASSLDLPDTQYF; CDR3 DNA: TGTGCCAGCAGCTTAGATCTCCCAGATACGCAGTATTTT
D gene: TRBD1; J gene: TRBJ1-1; clone size: .; V gene: TRBV27; CDR3 protein: CASSLSWVGQRNTEAFF; CDR3 DNA: TGTGCCAGCAGTTTATCGTGGGTGGGACAGAGGAACACTGAAGCTTTCTTT
D gene: TRBD1; J gene: TRBJ1-3; clone size: .; V gene: TRBV12-3/TRBV12-4; CDR3 protein: CASRTGGGNTIYF; CDR3 DNA: TGTGCCAGCAGGACAGGGGGTGGAAACACCATATATTTT
D gene: .; J gene: TRBJ2-7; clone size: .; V gene: TRBV13; CDR3 protein: CASSLPGRGRIYEQYF; CDR3 DNA: TGTGCCAGCAGCTTACCAGGGCGGGGCAGGATCTACGAGCAGTACTTC
D gene: .; J gene: TRBJ2-4; clone size: .; V gene: TRBV28; CDR3 protein: CASSLRKNIQYF; CDR3 DNA: TGTGCCAGCAGTTTGCGCAAAAACATTCAGTACTTC
D gene: TRBD1; J gene: TRBJ1-4; clone size: .; V gene: TRBV5-1; CDR3 protein: CASSLSDRATNEKLFF; CDR3 DNA: TGCGCCAGCAGCTTGAGCGACAGGGCAACTAATGAAAAACTGTTTTTT
D gene: .; J gene: TRBJ1-1; clone size: .; V gene: TRBV9; CDR3 protein: CASSGSGTKNTEAFF; CDR3 DNA: TGTGCCAGCAGCGGATCCGGGACAAAGAACACTGAAGCTTTCTTT
D gene: .; J gene: TRBJ2-7; clone size: once; V gene: TRBV19; CDR3 protein: CASSIRQSSYEQYF; CDR3 DNA: TGTGCCAGTAGCATCCGACAGAGCTCCTACGAGCAGTACTTC
D gene: TRBD1; J gene: TRBJ1-1; clone size: .; V gene: TRBV6-5; CDR3 protein: CASTLELGGATEAFF; CDR3 DNA: TGTGCCAGCACCCTCGAATTAGGGGGCGCGACTGAAGCTTTCTTT
D gene: .; J gene: TRBJ1-4; clone size: .; V gene: TRBV9; CDR3 protein: CASSVGVTRGGNEKLFF; CDR3 DNA: TGTGCCAGCAGCGTAGGCGTCACCCGAGGCGGGAATGAAAAACTGTTTTTT
D gene: .; J gene: TRBJ2-5; clone size: .; V gene: TRBV25-1; CDR3 protein: CASSHSRRETQETQYF; CDR3 DNA: TGTGCCAGCAGTCACAGTAGACGGGAGACTCAAGAGACCCAGTACTTC
D gene: TRBD1; J gene: TRBJ1-1; clone size: .; V gene: TRBV7-9; CDR3 protein: CASSPQGGANTEAFF; CDR3 DNA: TGTGCCAGCAGCCCACAGGGGGGCGCGAACACTGAAGCTTTCTTT
D gene: .; J gene: TRBJ2-1; clone size: many; V gene: TRBV7-7; CDR3 protein: CASSPTRLANEQFF; CDR3 DNA: TGTGCTAGCAGCCCCACCCGTCTAGCGAATGAGCAGTTCTTC
D gene: .; J gene: TRBJ1-4; clone size: once; V gene: TRBV7-2; CDR3 protein: CASSLLGPMSNEKLFF; CDR3 DNA: TGTGCCAGCAGCCTACTGGGGCCAATGAGCAATGAAAAACTGTTTTTT
D gene: .; J gene: TRBJ1-1; clone size: .; V gene: TRBV19; CDR3 protein: CASSIAAAGDEAFF; CDR3 DNA: TGTGCCAGTAGTATAGCGGCCGCGGGCGATGAAGCTTTCTTT
D gene: TRBD1; J gene: TRBJ1-3; clone size: .; V gene: TRBV10-3; CDR3 protein: CAIREGQSSGNTIYF; CDR3 DNA: TGTGCCATCAGAGAGGGACAGAGCTCTGGAAACACCATATATTTT
D gene: TRBD1; J gene: TRBJ1-2; clone size: .; V gene: TRBV11-2; CDR3 protein: CASSLVWDSYGYTF; CDR3 DNA: TGTGCCAGCAGCTTAGTTTGGGACAGCTATGGCTACACCTTC
D gene: .; J gene: TRBJ2-5; clone size: .; V gene: TRBV3-1/TRBV3-2; CDR3 protein: CASSPGKETQYF; CDR3 DNA: TGTGCCAGCAGCCCAGGGAAAGAGACCCAGTACTTC
D gene: .; J gene: TRBJ2-5; clone size: .; V gene: TRBV27; CDR3 protein: CASHAGGREETQYF; CDR3 DNA: TGTGCCAGCCACGCTGGTGGCAGGGAAGAGACCCAGTACTTC
D gene: .; J gene: TRBJ1-3; clone size: .; V gene: TRBV13; CDR3 protein: CASSLGDGNTIYF; CDR3 DNA: TGTGCCAGCAGCTTGGGAGACGGAAACACCATATATTTT
D gene: .; J gene: TRBJ1-5; clone size: few; V gene: TRBV19; CDR3 protein: CARRGLPVRHGNQPQHF; CDR3 DNA: TGTGCCAGGCGAGGACTTCCCGTGCGACATGGCAATCAGCCCCAGCATTTT
D gene: TRBD2; J gene: TRBJ2-3; clone size: .; V gene: TRBV5-4; CDR3 protein: CASSVGTSGGTDTQYF; CDR3 DNA: TGTGCCAGCAGCGTCGGGACTAGCGGGGGAACAGATACGCAGTATTTT
D gene: .; J gene: TRBJ1-2; clone size: .; V gene: TRBV6-6; CDR3 protein: CASIGGAGTYGYTF; CDR3 DNA: TGTGCCAGCATCGGGGGTGCAGGGACCTATGGCTACACCTTC
D gene: TRBD1; J gene: TRBJ1-5; clone size: .; V gene: TRBV2; CDR3 protein: CASKGQGGINQPQHF; CDR3 DNA: TGTGCCAGCAAAGGACAGGGTGGGATTAATCAGCCCCAGCATTTT
D gene: .; J gene: TRBJ2-3; clone size: .; V gene: TRBV7-2; CDR3 protein: CASLLGGGGFPTDTQYF; CDR3 DNA: TGTGCCAGCCTCCTCGGGGGTGGGGGGTTCCCCACAGATACGCAGTATTTT